The rows below give T cell receptor beta chains drawn from one sample of a study of T cell repertoires in cytomegalovirus infection. TCRdb reanalysed the reads using MiXCR and keeps one entry per CDR3 protein. The sample gives approximately 220,000 distinct CDR3 sequences, less than 50% of which show up once; approximately 59% is in the top ten. No antigen has been assigned to these receptors. The sample in question was CD8+ T cells from cultured PBMCs, obtained from culture after CMV antigen stimulation. The receptors stem from a human donor in good health (CMV status not recorded). Some clones in this sample may be carry-over from other donors' samples. CDR3s include the opening cysteine and the closing phenylalanine or tryptophan. The D gene is left open where the match is weak. Not all rows give a size; the values are once, few, many and, for expanded clones, a class.

D gene	J gene	clone size	V gene	CDR3 protein	CDR3 DNA
.	TRBJ2-7	many	TRBV7-8	CASSLVSFTGKDEQYF	TGTGCCAGCAGCTTAGTGTCGTTCACCGGGAAGGACGAGCAGTACTTC
TRBD1	TRBJ1-1	few	TRBV7-8	CASSSDRGEVPEAFF	TGTGCCAGCAGCTCGGACAGGGGAGAAGTCCCTGAAGCTTTCTTT
.	TRBJ1-5	.	TRBV24-1	CATADSDYSNQPQHF	TGTGCCACCGCAGACAGCGATTATAGCAATCAGCCCCAGCATTTT
.	TRBJ2-1	.	TRBV28	CASSFTPTPVEQFF	TGTGCCAGCAGTTTTACTCCGACACCGGTGGAGCAGTTCTTC
.	TRBJ1-1	.	TRBV12-3/TRBV12-4	CASTLEGVAEAFF	TGTGCCAGCACCCTTGAGGGGGTAGCTGAAGCTTTCTTT
.	TRBJ2-7	few	TRBV7-8	CASSGRGILYEQYF	TGTGCCAGCAGCGGCAGGGGAATACTCTACGAGCAGTACTTC
TRBD2	TRBJ2-1	.	TRBV18	CASSPTGLAGNSYNEQFF	TGTGCCAGCTCACCGACTGGCCTAGCGGGAAACTCCTACAATGAGCAGTTCTTC
.	TRBJ1-5	.	TRBV12-3/TRBV12-4	CASSLSRNNQPQHF	TGTGCCAGCAGTTTATCGCGGAACAATCAGCCCCAGCATTTT
TRBD1	TRBJ2-1	.	TRBV5-1	CASSWGTGRYNEQFF	TGCGCCAGCAGTTGGGGGACAGGCCGCTACAATGAGCAGTTCTTC
.	TRBJ1-2	few	TRBV27	CASSSKTTGALFDYGYTF	TGTGCCAGCAGTTCTAAGACGACAGGAGCTCTCTTTGACTATGGCTACACCTTC
TRBD1	TRBJ2-5	.	TRBV28	CASNRQGVKQETQYF	TGTGCCAGCAATCGTCAGGGGGTGAAACAAGAGACCCAGTACTTC
TRBD1	TRBJ2-3	few	TRBV27	CASSLRDRPTDTQYF	TGTGCCAGCAGTTTACGGGACAGGCCCACAGATACGCAGTATTTT
.	TRBJ2-1	few	TRBV7-6	CASSSGSEQFF	TGTGCCAGCAGCTCGGGGAGTGAGCAGTTCTTC
TRBD2	TRBJ2-3	few	TRBV29-1	CSVEGAGLAGGITDTQYF	TGCAGCGTTGAAGGGGCCGGACTAGCGGGGGGGATCACAGATACGCAGTATTTT
.	TRBJ1-5	.	TRBV19	CASDPEQGNQPQHF	TGTGCCAGTGACCCCGAACAGGGCAATCAGCCCCAGCATTTT
.	TRBJ1-5	.	TRBV20-1	CSARDDGQYSNQPQHF	TGCAGTGCTAGAGACGACGGACAGTATAGCAATCAGCCCCAGCATTTT
TRBD2	TRBJ2-2	few	TRBV13	CASSWGLARANTGELFF	TGTGCCAGCAGCTGGGGACTAGCGCGCGCGAACACCGGGGAGCTGTTTTTT
.	TRBJ2-3	few	TRBV27	CASSLPGTDTQYF	TGTGCCAGCAGTTTACCTGGGACAGATACGCAGTATTTT
.	TRBJ2-1	.	TRBV7-6	CASSLARFNEQFF	TGTGCCAGCAGCTTGGCTAGATTCAATGAGCAGTTCTTC
.	TRBJ2-1	.	TRBV4-1	CASSQNLENEQFF	TGCGCCAGCAGCCAAAACCTGGAAAACGAGCAGTTCTTC
.	TRBJ2-7	.	TRBV7-9	CASSARDATYEQYF	TGTGCCAGCAGCGCCCGGGACGCGACCTACGAGCAGTACTTC
TRBD2	TRBJ2-7	.	TRBV7-8	CASSNSGGAADEQYF	TGTGCCAGCAGCAACAGCGGGGGGGCGGCCGACGAGCAGTACTTC
TRBD2	TRBJ2-1	once	TRBV7-6	CASSLAFTSGGAYNEQFF	TGTGCCAGCAGCTTAGCCTTTACGAGCGGGGGGGCCTACAATGAGCAGTTCTTC
.	TRBJ1-1	.	TRBV10-3	CAISDLDGNTEAFF	TGTGCCATCAGCGACTTGGACGGGAACACTGAAGCTTTCTTT
TRBD2	TRBJ2-1	.	TRBV9	CASSETSGSSYNEQFF	TGTGCCAGCAGCGAGACTAGCGGCAGCTCCTACAATGAGCAGTTCTTC
.	TRBJ1-1	.	TRBV27	CATSGGGAEAFF	TGTGCCACCTCCGGCGGTGGCGCTGAAGCTTTCTTT
.	TRBJ2-3	.	TRBV19	CASRTALSTDTQYF	TGTGCCTCCCGGACAGCCCTAAGCACAGATACGCAGTATTTT
TRBD2	TRBJ2-6	.	TRBV7-6	CASTELTSGSAGANVLTF	TGTGCCAGCACGGAGCTGACTAGCGGGAGCGCTGGGGCCAACGTCCTGACTTTC
.	TRBJ2-1	.	TRBV11-3	CASSLDWRDEQFF	TGTGCCAGCAGCTTAGATTGGCGCGATGAGCAGTTCTTC
TRBD1	TRBJ1-1	.	TRBV15	CATSGTGGWMNTEAFF	TGTGCCACCTCTGGGACAGGGGGTTGGATGAACACTGAAGCTTTCTTT
TRBD1	TRBJ2-7	few	TRBV7-6	CASSPGQGFSYEQYF	TGTGCCAGCAGCCCCGGACAGGGATTTTCCTACGAGCAGTACTTC
TRBD2	TRBJ2-7	.	TRBV2	CASRQSGGAAYEQYF	TGTGCCAGCAGACAAAGCGGGGGGGCGGCCTACGAGCAGTACTTC
TRBD1	TRBJ1-1	many	TRBV7-9	CASSSGTGGGGNTEAFF	TGTGCCAGCAGTTCCGGGACAGGGGGCGGTGGAAACACTGAAGCTTTCTTT
TRBD2	TRBJ2-3	few	TRBV25-1	CASSEAGLAGEDTQYF	TGTGCCAGCAGTGAAGCGGGACTAGCGGGAGAAGATACGCAGTATTTT
.	TRBJ2-7	.	TRBV28	CASSVDGGYYEQYF	TGTGCCAGCAGTGTGGACGGCGGGTACTACGAGCAGTACTTC
.	TRBJ2-7	.	TRBV3-1	CASSQDPGIPAGEQYF	TGTGCCAGCAGCCAAGATCCTGGGATCCCGGCTGGGGAGCAGTACTTC
TRBD2	TRBJ2-1	few	TRBV7-3	CASSFQLAAYNEQFF	TGTGCCAGCAGCTTCCAGCTAGCGGCCTACAATGAGCAGTTCTTC
.	TRBJ2-1	.	TRBV6-1	CASSFRFAYNEQFF	TGTGCCAGCAGTTTTAGATTTGCCTACAATGAGCAGTTCTTC
.	TRBJ1-6	many	TRBV7-6	CASSSAGDYNSPLHF	TGTGCCAGCTCCTCCGCAGGGGACTATAATTCACCCCTCCACTTT
TRBD1	TRBJ2-1	few	TRBV11-2	CASSPGTGRVFF	TGTGCCAGCAGCCCCGGGACAGGTCGTGTATTCTTC
.	TRBJ1-1	.	TRBV27	CASSGGLGLNTEAFF	TGTGCCAGCAGTGGAGGTTTAGGGCTGAACACTGAAGCTTTCTTT
TRBD2	TRBJ2-5	.	TRBV12-3/TRBV12-4	CASVTSGGALETQYF	TGTGCCAGCGTCACTAGCGGGGGGGCCTTGGAGACCCAGTACTTC
.	TRBJ1-2	.	TRBV29-1	CSVEGRVNGYTF	TGCAGCGTTGAAGGCAGGGTTAATGGCTACACCTTC
.	TRBJ2-2	.	TRBV3-1	CASSHEDGELFF	TGTGCCAGCAGCCACGAGGACGGGGAGCTGTTTTTT
.	TRBJ2-7	few	TRBV20-1	CSARDRNQAYEQYF	TGCAGTGCTAGAGATAGGAATCAGGCGTACGAGCAGTACTTC
.	TRBJ1-2	few	TRBV6-5	CASSPRGVYGYTF	TGTGCCAGCAGCCCCCGCGGAGTCTATGGCTACACCTTC
TRBD2	TRBJ2-2	.	TRBV12-3/TRBV12-4	CASLTSGGSANTGELFF	TGTGCCAGCCTGACTAGCGGGGGCTCCGCGAACACCGGGGAGCTGTTTTTT
TRBD2	TRBJ2-2	.	TRBV5-6	CASSSEPGLAGGRYTGELFF	TGTGCCAGCAGCTCGGAACCGGGACTAGCGGGGGGGCGTTACACCGGGGAGCTGTTTTTT
.	TRBJ1-5	.	TRBV7-2	CASSLEGQGRNQPQHF	TGTGCCAGCAGCTTAGAAGGCCAAGGGAGAAATCAGCCCCAGCATTTT
TRBD2	TRBJ2-7	once	TRBV7-9	CASSPPVGGSNYEQYF	TGTGCCAGCAGCCCCCCTGTGGGGGGGTCGAACTACGAGCAGTACTTC